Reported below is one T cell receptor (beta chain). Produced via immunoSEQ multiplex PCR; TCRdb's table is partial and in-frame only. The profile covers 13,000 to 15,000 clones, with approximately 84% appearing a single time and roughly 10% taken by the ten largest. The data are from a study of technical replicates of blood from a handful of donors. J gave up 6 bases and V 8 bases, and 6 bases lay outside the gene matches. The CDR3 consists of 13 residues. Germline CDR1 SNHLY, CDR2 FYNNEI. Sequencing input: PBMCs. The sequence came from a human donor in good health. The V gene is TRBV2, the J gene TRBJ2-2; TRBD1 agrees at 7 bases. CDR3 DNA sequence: TGTGCCAGCCATCGACAGGGCCCCGGGGAGCTGTTTTTT. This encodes CASHRQGPGELFF.